This T cell receptor beta chain comes out of a study of cytomegalovirus exposure and HLA in healthy donors. Germline values: CDR1 SGHNT, CDR2 YYREEE (reference sequence). The CDR3 sequence is 15 residues long. V was pared by 4 bases and J by 1 base, with 5 bases of the junction left unmatched. This clone appeared a few times. The antigen is undetermined. Other DNA sequences within the sample encode an identical CDR3. The PCR made use of 60 Vbeta and 13 Jbeta primers. Repertoires were generated with immunoSEQ multiplex PCR, while TCRdb's copy carries only in-frame clones and drops some. The data show more than 100,000 clones, roughly 80% seen once. Study-wide results and caveats: Some V segments, TRBV6-2 and TRBV6-3 among them, were indistinguishable and were therefore excluded. In a later analysis, common viral pathogens appeared linked to several of the most significant clusters.

The sequenced material came from PBMCs. The receptor was isolated from a woman in her 40s in good health and CMV-seronegative. V gene TRBV5-4 combines with J gene TRBJ2-3, with 8 positions matching TRBD1. CDR3 region: CASSPPGQGTDTQYF. The CDR3 DNA sequence: TGTGCCAGCAGCCCGCCGGGACAGGGCACAGATACGCAGTATTTT.